The clone carrying this T cell receptor beta chain was counted many times. No antigen is known for it. MiXCR, run by TCRdb on the reads, gives a single entry per CDR3 protein. The table records approximately 89,000 distinct CDR3 sequences, more than 20% of them present only once. These data originate in a study of T cell repertoires in cytomegalovirus infection. Study at large: Recently identified HLA-C-restricted and well-studied HLA-B-restricted CMV epitopes were used. Public TCR beta signature analysis indicated the presence of both CMV infection and matching HLA type.

Overall study results and limits: The cumulative frequency of public TCR beta families identified carriers of CMV plus the relevant HLA. HLA-C-restricted CMV-specific TCR beta clonotypes prevailed in the ex vivo response.

The sequence came from a human donor in good health (CMV status not recorded). Some clones in this sample may be carry-over from other donors' samples. The specimen comprised CD8+ T cells from cultured PBMCs, sampled from culture after CMV antigen stimulation.

The CDR3 protein is CASSQESTARSYEQYF. CDR3 sequence (DNA): TGTGCCAGCAGCCAAGAAAGCACCGCCCGCTCCTACGAGCAGTACTTC. V gene TRBV4-2 combines with J gene TRBJ2-7, with no clear D. The germline V gene has CDR1 LGHNA and CDR2 YNFKEQ. V shed 0 bases and J shed 0 bases, with 12 bases lying between them. The CDR3 spans 16 residues.